The TCR beta chain described here comes from a study of T-cell reconstitution after alpha-beta-depleted transplantation in children. Broader study findings: One year post-transplant, T-cell counts and diversity were largely derived from T cells produced anew.

As it was prepared, the TCRbeta library received unique molecular identifiers. MiXCR, run by TCRdb on the PCR reads, gives a single entry per CDR3 protein. There are some 81,000 distinct CDR3 sequences in the sample; 13% to 15% occur only once, and around 26% lies in the top ten. In its sample, this clonotype was seen a few times. Antigen unknown. This CDR3 is 13 amino acids long. With 5 bases removed from V and 3 bases from J, the gap between germline ends came to 11 bases. Germline loops: CDR1 SGHTA, CDR2 FQGNSA. This sequence was found in a male patient between 2 and 15 years old who had a stem cell transplant for acute lymphoblastic leukemia, so the T cells may come from the graft donor. J is TRBJ2-7 and V is TRBV7-2; maybe TRBD1 (5 bases). This specimen consisted of PBMCs, mostly from graft donor cells, obtained 180 days after TCRalphabeta/CD19-depleted stem cell transplant. The CDR3 here is CASSPRQIYEQYF. DNA of the CDR3: TGTGCCAGCAGCCCGCGACAGATCTACGAGCAGTACTTC. The whole variable domain, remainder taken from reference TRBV7-2 and TRBJ2-7, is GAGVSQSPSNKVTEKGKDVELRCDPISGHTALYWYRQSLGQGLEFLIYFQGNSAPDKSGLPSDRFSAERTGGSVSTLTIQRTQQEDSAVYLCASSPRQIYEQYFGPGTRLTVT.